Each of the 28 T cell receptor beta chains below was sequenced from the same sample in a study of control samples from healthy donors and cancer patients (TCRdb year 2020). The receptor library was made with the immunoSEQ multiplex PCR assay. TCRdb's version of the immuneACCESS table is confined to in-frame rearrangements and falls short of the full clone set. An unresolved V gene accounts for under half of the shortfall where checked; the remainder is of unknown origin. This sample gives roughly 130,000 clones in total; more than 85% of them show up just once. The top ten constitute over 1.5% of the sample. The sample consisted of PBMCs. All receptors derive from a man aged 45 to 65 with head and neck cancer.

The chain employs TRBV18 and TRBJ2-3, with TRBD2 matching 7 bases. Trimming removed 6 bases from V and 7 bases from J; junction bases left unmatched: 10. The CDR3 spans 14 residues. The germline gives CDR1 KGHSH, CDR2 LQKENI. CDR3 bases: TGTGCCAGCTCTCCTACTAGCGCTTTCTATACGCAGTATTTT. This sequence encodes CASSPTSAFYTQYF.

A few counts support this clone. The gene calls are TRBV6-5 and TRBJ2-1; D uncertain. Trimming cost V 4 bases and J 8 bases, with 9 bases left between them. Germline loops: CDR1 MNHEY, CDR2 SVGAGI. The CDR3 consists of 12 residues. CDR3 DNA: TGTGCCAGCAGTTCGGTAATGGATGAGCAGTTCTTC. It yields the protein CASSSVMDEQFF.

This rearrangement joins TRBV14 to TRBJ1-2; 8 nucleotides agree with TRBD1. CDR1 SGHDN and CDR2 FVKESK come from the germline V gene. V dropped 2 bases and J dropped 6; count of bases not matched to a gene: 5. The CDR3 is 14 residues long. CDR3 nucleotides: TGTGCCAGCAGCCAAATAGGACAGGGCGATGGCTACACCTTC. This encodes CASSQIGQGDGYTF. Full variable domain (missing parts from reference TRBV14 and TRBJ1-2): EAGVTQFPSHSVIEKGQTVTLRCDPISGHDNLYWYRRVMGKEIKFLLHFVKESKQDESGMPNNRFLAERTGGTYSTLKVQPAELEDSGVYFCASSQIGQGDGYTFGSGTRLTVV.

The gene calls are TRBV7-9 and TRBJ2-3, with D unclear. The CDR3 length is 15 residues. The V gene lost 2 bases and the J gene lost 3 bases, with 12 bases spanning the gap. The germline V gene encodes CDR1 SEHNR and CDR2 FQNEAQ (reference sequence). The CDR3 sequence is CASSLFTELTDTQYF. CDR3 DNA: TGTGCCAGCAGCTTATTCACGGAATTGACAGATACGCAGTATTTT.

This clone was counted only a few times. CDR3 in DNA: TGTGCCTGGAGTCCGCGGCAGGGAGTTCAGCCCCAGCATTTT. This translates into CAWSPRQGVQPQHF. The rearrangement uses TRBV30 and TRBJ1-5; D may be TRBD1 (5 bases). V was trimmed by 2 bases and J by 6 bases, leaving 14 bases between them. CDR1 is GTSNPN, CDR2 SVGIG, per germline (reference sequence). The length of the CDR3 is 14 residues.

The genes are TRBV7-2 and TRBJ2-3; 13 bases are a match to TRBD2. Germline V gene lookup returns CDR1 SGHTA and CDR2 FQGNSA. V gave up 1 base and J gave up 6 bases; unmatched junction bases: 4. The CDR3 spans 16 residues. The CDR3, as DNA: TGTGCCAGCAGCTTAGAGACGGGACTAGCGGGGGATACGCAGTATTTT. Translation: CASSLETGLAGDTQYF.

This clone has only one observation. The DNA for the CDR3 is TGTGCCAGCAGCTTGGTTGGGGACAGGTTCTATAATTCACCCCTCCACTTT. Amino acid sequence: CASSLVGDRFYNSPLHF. V gene TRBV5-4 combines with J gene TRBJ1-6; 8 bases are a match to TRBD1. V was clipped by 0 bases and J by 3 bases; unmatched bases: 5. CDR1 SGHNT and CDR2 YYREEE come from the germline V gene (reference sequence). This CDR3 spans 17 amino acids.

This chain joins TRBV2 and TRBJ1-2; maybe TRBD1 (6 bases). V was clipped by 4 bases and J by 3 bases, with 12 bases between them. The CDR3 loop spans 14 amino acids. Germline V gene sequence: CDR1 SNHLY, CDR2 FYNNEI. CDR3 in DNA: TGTGCCAGCAGTGGGCAGGGGTCTTACTATGGCTACACCTTC. Translated, it gives CASSGQGSYYGYTF.

The count of this clone is one. This chain uses TRBV18 with TRBJ1-1, with D unclear. V dropped 3 bases and J dropped 1 base, with 6 bases sitting between them. Germline V gives CDR1 KGHSH, CDR2 LQKENI. The CDR3 is 13 amino acids. CDR3 nucleotide sequence: TGTGCCAGCTCACCCCTCGGGAACACTGAAGCTTTCTTT. Protein sequence: CASSPLGNTEAFF.

The chain uses TRBV4-3 and TRBJ2-7, with D perhaps matching TRBD1 or TRBD2 (6 bases each). Trimming stripped 4 bases from V and 8 bases from J, with 18 bases between. The CDR3 has 14 residues. Germline V gene lookup returns CDR1 LGHNA and CDR2 YSLEER. The CDR3 nucleotides read TGCGCCAGCAGCCGGGGCGACAGGCGGGATAAGCAGTACTTC. It codes for CASSRGDRRDKQYF.

This chain connects TRBV18 to TRBJ1-2; D possibly corresponds to TRBD1 (6 bases). V lost 5 bases and J lost 4, with 17 bases in between. CDR3 size: 15 residues. Germline V CDR1 and CDR2: KGHSH, LQKENI. The CDR3 sequence: CASSVRGGEVYGYTF. The CDR3 DNA is TGTGCCAGCTCAGTCAGGGGAGGAGAGGTCTATGGCTACACCTTC.

The genes are TRBV7-3 and TRBJ2-3; TRBD2 agrees at 12 bases. CDR3 size: 15 residues. The J segment lost 7 bases and the V segment lost 8 bases, leaving 10 bases of the junction unmatched. Per the germline V gene, CDR1 is SGHTA and CDR2 is FQGTGA. CDR3 coding DNA: TGTGCCAGCTCGGTCCTAGCGGGGGGGCCCTATACGCAGTATTTT. Translated: CASSVLAGGPYTQYF.

V and J are TRBV4-1 and TRBJ2-7; no firm D call. Between the trimmed V and J ends, which lost 3 bases and 6 bases, there was a span of 12 bases. The CDR3 length is 13 residues. The V gene's germline CDR1 is MGHRA and CDR2 YSYEKL. The CDR3 nucleotides read TGCGCCAGCAGCCATCTGGGTGGAATCGAGCAGTACTTC. Its translation is CASSHLGGIEQYF.

The chain joins TRBV20-1 to TRBJ1-1; D remains ambiguous. V shed 3 bases and J shed 3 bases, with 8 bases lying between them. Germline V gene lookup returns CDR1 DFQATT and CDR2 SNEGSKA (reference sequence). There are 12 residues in the CDR3. Written as DNA, the CDR3 is TGCAGTGCTAGTAAGAGGGACACTGAAGCTTTCTTT. Protein product: CSASKRDTEAFF.

The chain employs TRBV3-1 (or the pseudogene TRBV3-2) and TRBJ1-1, with no clear D. V was trimmed by 3 bases and J by 1 base, leaving 15 bases between them. CDR1 LGHDT and CDR2 YNNKEL come from the germline V gene (reference sequence). The CDR3 extends over 16 amino acids. DNA for the CDR3: TGTGCCAGCAGCCACCGAACGGGTTCTCGGAACACTGAAGCTTTCTTT. Protein sequence: CASSHRTGSRNTEAFF.

V is TRBV27 and J is TRBJ2-1; D possibly uses TRBD1 or TRBD2 (6 bases each). V was pared by 8 bases and J by 0 bases, with 20 bases between. This CDR3 spans 17 amino acids. The germline V gene has CDR1 MNHEY and CDR2 SMNVEV (reference sequence). CDR3 coding DNA: TGTGCCAGCCAAGAGCTGGGGGCCGGGAGCTCCTACAATGAGCAGTTCTTC. This translates into CASQELGAGSSYNEQFF.

The CDR3 DNA reads as TGTGCCAGTAGTATGGTGGACGGGGACACTGAAGCTTTCTTT. Translation: CASSMVDGDTEAFF. V usage is TRBV19 and J usage is TRBJ1-1; D ambiguous. Germline lookup yields CDR1 LNHDA and CDR2 SQIVND (reference sequence). Trimming removed 3 bases from V and 3 bases from J, with 11 bases in between. The CDR3 sequence is 14 residues long. Looking up the rest from reference TRBV19 and TRBJ1-1 gives the full variable domain: DGGITQSPKYLFRKEGQNVTLSCEQNLNHDAMYWYRQDPGQGLRLIYYSQIVNDFQKGDIAEGYSVSREKKESFPLTVTSAQKNPTAFYLCASSMVDGDTEAFFGQGTRLTVV.

The chain joins TRBV7-2 to TRBJ2-4, with 8 bases aligning to TRBD2. The CDR3 has 16 residues. V gave up 5 bases and J gave up 8 bases; unmatched junction bases: 14. Germline-derived CDR1 and CDR2 are SGHTA and FQGNSA. The CDR3 DNA reads as TGTGCCAGCAGCCCCGGACGTCGGGGGGGCGTCGACATTCAGTACTTC. Translation gives CASSPGRRGGVDIQYF.

Only one count was recorded for this clone. V and J are TRBV27 and TRBJ2-2, with D uncertain. CDR1 is MNHEY and CDR2 is SMNVEV in the germline V gene (reference sequence). The CDR3 is made up of 14 amino acids. V was shortened by 6 bases and J by 2 bases, with 10 bases between the two germline ends. CDR3 protein: CASRRPANTGELFF. CDR3 nucleotide sequence: TGTGCCAGCAGGCGCCCAGCTAACACCGGGGAGCTGTTTTTT.

This sequence joins TRBV3-1 (or the pseudogene TRBV3-2) and TRBJ1-5, with 9 positions matching TRBD1. The length of the CDR3 is 17 residues. J lost 1 base, V lost 0 bases, and 4 bases had no gene match. Germline assignment: CDR1 LGHDT and CDR2 YNNKEL (reference sequence). The DNA for the CDR3 is TGTGCCAGCAGCCAAGAGGGACAGGGAGGGAGCAATCAGCCCCAGCATTTT. Encoded protein: CASSQEGQGGSNQPQHF.

The rearrangement links TRBV4-1 to TRBJ2-5; 7 bases are a match to TRBD2. There are 16 residues in the CDR3. Germline assignment: CDR1 MGHRA and CDR2 YSYEKL. V lost 1 base, J lost 5 bases, and 10 bases stayed unmatched. CDR3 amino acids: CASSQGLGLELETQYF. The DNA for the CDR3 is TGCGCCAGCAGCCAAGGCCTTGGACTAGAGCTTGAGACCCAGTACTTC.

About this clone itself: Just one base apart from a much larger clone, this may be a read error. The chain carries TRBV7-9 and TRBJ1-2, with D perhaps matching TRBD1 (5 bases). This CDR3 has 14 residues. Germline V gene data show CDR1 as SEHNR and CDR2 as FQNEAQ (reference sequence). CDR3 protein: CASSLGGVNCGYTF. DNA for the CDR3: TGTGCCAGCAGCTTAGGGGGCGTGAACTGTGGCTACACCTTC.

The chain joins TRBV5-1 to TRBJ1-4, with 7 bases identical to TRBD1. From germline, CDR1 is SGHRS and CDR2 YFSETQ. The CDR3 extends over 16 amino acids. J was trimmed by 4 bases and V by 0 bases; bases with no gene match: 6. CDR3 in amino acids: CASSLAPGTDNEKLFF. Here the CDR3 DNA reads TGCGCCAGCAGCTTGGCTCCCGGGACAGATAATGAAAAACTGTTTTTT.

V gene TRBV28 combines with J gene TRBJ2-6, with D uncertain. The V end was cut by 3 bases, the J end by 0 bases, with 15 bases between. The CDR3 has 18 residues. Germline V lookup: CDR1 MDHEN, CDR2 SYDVKM. This CDR3 is CASSLWKLVHSGANVLTF. In DNA form, the CDR3 reads TGTGCCAGCAGTTTGTGGAAGCTCGTCCACTCTGGGGCCAACGTCCTGACTTTC.

The rearrangement uses TRBV4-2 and TRBJ1-5; weak D call: TRBD1 (5 bases). The CDR3 length is 16 residues. Per the germline V gene, CDR1 is LGHNA and CDR2 is YNFKEQ. The V gene lost 0 bases and the J gene lost 6 bases, with 15 bases spanning the gap. The CDR3 sequence is CASSQDWTSTGQPQHF. The DNA for the CDR3 is TGTGCCAGCAGCCAAGATTGGACCAGTACAGGTCAGCCCCAGCATTTT.

This clone was counted a single time. The chain employs TRBV27 and TRBJ2-5; D uncertain. The CDR3 spans 12 residues. Trimming pared 5 bases from V and 0 bases from J, leaving 4 bases between. Germline V lookup: CDR1 MNHEY, CDR2 SMNVEV (reference sequence). CDR3 coding DNA: TGTGCCAGCAGTCCTAACCAAGAGACCCAGTACTTC. It translates to CASSPNQETQYF.

V gene TRBV11-2 combines with J gene TRBJ1-1; the D gene is possibly TRBD1 (5 bases). Between the trimmed V and J ends, which lost 6 bases and 4 bases, there was a span of 12 bases. The CDR3 runs to 13 residues. Germline V CDR1 and CDR2: SGHAT, FQNNGV. The CDR3 spells CASSQQVGTEAFF. CDR3 bases: TGTGCCAGCAGTCAACAGGTGGGCACTGAAGCTTTCTTT.

The rearrangement joins TRBV27 to TRBJ2-4, with unresolved D. The V gene's germline CDR1 is MNHEY and CDR2 SMNVEV (reference sequence). This CDR3 spans 16 amino acids. The V gene lost 4 bases and the J gene lost 0 bases, with 13 bases spanning the gap. CDR3 sequence: CASSSEGGIAKNIQYF. CDR3 nucleotides: TGTGCCAGCAGTTCCGAAGGTGGAATAGCCAAAAACATTCAGTACTTC.